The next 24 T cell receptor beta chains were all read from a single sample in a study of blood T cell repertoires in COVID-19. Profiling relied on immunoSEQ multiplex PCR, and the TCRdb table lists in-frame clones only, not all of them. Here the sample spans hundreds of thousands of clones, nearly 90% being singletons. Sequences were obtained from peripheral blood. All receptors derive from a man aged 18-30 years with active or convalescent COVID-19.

The CDR3 sequence: CAGTGTNYNEQFF. The CDR3 DNA sequence: TGTGCCGGTACCGGGACAAACTACAATGAGCAGTTCTTC. V gene TRBV5-4 combines with J gene TRBJ2-1; tentatively, D is TRBD1 (6 bases). The CDR3 loop spans 13 amino acids. CDR1 and CDR2 (germline): SGHNT, YYREEE (reference sequence). The ends were cut back, 10 bases at V and 3 bases at J, with 14 bases in the middle.

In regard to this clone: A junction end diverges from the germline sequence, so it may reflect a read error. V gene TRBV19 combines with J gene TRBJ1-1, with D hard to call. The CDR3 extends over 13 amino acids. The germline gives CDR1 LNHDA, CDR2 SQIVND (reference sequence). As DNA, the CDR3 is TGTGCCAGTAGTATAGGCCAGAACGCTGAAGCTTTCTTT. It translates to CASSIGQNAEAFF.

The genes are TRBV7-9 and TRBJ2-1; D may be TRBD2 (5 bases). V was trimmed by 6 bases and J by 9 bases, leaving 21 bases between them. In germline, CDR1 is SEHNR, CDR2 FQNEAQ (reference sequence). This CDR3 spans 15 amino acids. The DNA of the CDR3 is TGTGCCAGCAGTTCGGACGCATCCCCCGGGGTTGAGCAGTTCTTC. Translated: CASSSDASPGVEQFF.

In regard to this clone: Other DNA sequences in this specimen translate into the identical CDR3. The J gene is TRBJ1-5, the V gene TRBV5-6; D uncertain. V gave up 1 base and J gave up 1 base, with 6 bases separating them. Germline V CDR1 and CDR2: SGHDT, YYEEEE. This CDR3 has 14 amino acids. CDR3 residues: CASSLRGSNQPQHF. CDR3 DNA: TGTGCCAGCAGCTTGCGGGGAAGCAATCAGCCCCAGCATTTT.

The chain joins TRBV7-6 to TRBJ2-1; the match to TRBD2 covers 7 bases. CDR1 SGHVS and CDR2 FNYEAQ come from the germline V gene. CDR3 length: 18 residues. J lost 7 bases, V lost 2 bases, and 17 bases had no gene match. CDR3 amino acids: CASSLYNSGSVGGNEQFF. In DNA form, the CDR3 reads TGTGCCAGCAGCTTATATAATAGCGGGTCGGTCGGGGGAAATGAGCAGTTCTTC.

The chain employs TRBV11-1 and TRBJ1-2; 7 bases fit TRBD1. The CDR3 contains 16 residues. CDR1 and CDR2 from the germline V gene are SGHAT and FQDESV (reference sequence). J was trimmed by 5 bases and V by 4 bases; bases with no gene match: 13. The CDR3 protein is CASSSKTGISGYGYTF. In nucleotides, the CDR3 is TGTGCCAGCAGCTCCAAGACAGGGATATCTGGGTATGGCTACACCTTC.

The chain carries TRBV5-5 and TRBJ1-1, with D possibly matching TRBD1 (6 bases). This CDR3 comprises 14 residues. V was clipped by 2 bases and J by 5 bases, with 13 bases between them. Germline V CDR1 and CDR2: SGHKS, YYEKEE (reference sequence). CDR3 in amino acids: CASSLGRGGTEAFF. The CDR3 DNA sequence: TGTGCCAGCAGCTTAGGCAGGGGTGGGACTGAAGCTTTCTTT.

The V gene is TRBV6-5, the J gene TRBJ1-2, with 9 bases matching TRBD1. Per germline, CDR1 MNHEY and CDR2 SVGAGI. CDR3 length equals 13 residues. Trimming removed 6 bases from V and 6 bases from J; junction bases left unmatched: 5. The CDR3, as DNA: TGTGCCAGCAGGGAGACAGGGGGAGATGGCTACACCTTC. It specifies CASRETGGDGYTF.

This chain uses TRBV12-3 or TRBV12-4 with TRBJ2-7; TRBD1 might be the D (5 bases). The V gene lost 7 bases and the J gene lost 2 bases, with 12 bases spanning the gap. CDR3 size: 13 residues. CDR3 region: CASKRGSAYEQYF. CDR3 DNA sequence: TGTGCCAGCAAAAGGGGCAGCGCCTACGAGCAGTACTTC.

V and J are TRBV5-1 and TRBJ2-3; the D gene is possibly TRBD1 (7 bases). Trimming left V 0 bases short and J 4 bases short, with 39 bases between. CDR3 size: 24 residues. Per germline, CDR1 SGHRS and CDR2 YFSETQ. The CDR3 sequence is CASSLEGVVGGVPGGEEQPDTQYF. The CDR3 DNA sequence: TGCGCCAGCAGCTTGGAAGGGGTCGTAGGAGGGGTACCAGGGGGAGAGGAGCAGCCAGATACGCAGTATTTT. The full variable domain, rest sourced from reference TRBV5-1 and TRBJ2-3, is KAGVTQTPRYLIKTRGQQVTLSCSPISGHRSVSWYQQTPGQGLQFLFEYFSETQRNKGNFPGRFSGRQFSNSRSEMNVSTLELGDSALYLCASSLEGVVGGVPGGEEQPDTQYFGPGTRLTVL.

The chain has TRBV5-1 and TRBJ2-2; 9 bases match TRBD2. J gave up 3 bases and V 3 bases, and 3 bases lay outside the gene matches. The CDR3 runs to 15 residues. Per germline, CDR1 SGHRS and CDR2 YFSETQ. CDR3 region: CASSSRLADTGELFF. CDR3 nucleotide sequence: TGCGCCAGCAGCTCGAGACTAGCGGACACCGGGGAGCTGTTTTTT.

The CDR3 region is CASSDGQRGPYNEQFF. DNA for the CDR3: TGTGCCAGCAGTGATGGTCAGCGGGGGCCGTACAATGAGCAGTTCTTC. This chain links TRBV6-4 with TRBJ2-1; 8 nucleotides agree with TRBD2. CDR3 size: 16 residues. The germline gives CDR1 MRHNA, CDR2 SNTAGT. Trimming cost V 3 bases and J 4 bases; bases outside gene matches: 8.

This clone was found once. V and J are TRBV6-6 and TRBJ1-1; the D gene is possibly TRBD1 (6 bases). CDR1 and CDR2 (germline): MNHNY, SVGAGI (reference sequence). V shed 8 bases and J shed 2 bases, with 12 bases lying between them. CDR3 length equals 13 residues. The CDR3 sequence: CASGNRANTEAFF. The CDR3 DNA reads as TGTGCCAGCGGGAACAGGGCTAACACTGAAGCTTTCTTT.

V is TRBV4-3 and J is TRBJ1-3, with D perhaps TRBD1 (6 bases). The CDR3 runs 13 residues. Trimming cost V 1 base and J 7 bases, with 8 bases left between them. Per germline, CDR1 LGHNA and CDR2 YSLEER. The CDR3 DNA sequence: TGCGCCAGCAGCCAAGTTCAGGGGAACACCATATATTTT. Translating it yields CASSQVQGNTIYF.

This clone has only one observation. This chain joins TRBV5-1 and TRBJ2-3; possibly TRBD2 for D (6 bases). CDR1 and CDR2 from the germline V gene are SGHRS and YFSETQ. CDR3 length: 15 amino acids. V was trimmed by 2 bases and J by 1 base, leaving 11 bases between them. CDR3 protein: CASSLRELGTDTQYF. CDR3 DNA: TGCGCCAGCAGCTTACGGGAGTTGGGCACAGATACGCAGTATTTT.

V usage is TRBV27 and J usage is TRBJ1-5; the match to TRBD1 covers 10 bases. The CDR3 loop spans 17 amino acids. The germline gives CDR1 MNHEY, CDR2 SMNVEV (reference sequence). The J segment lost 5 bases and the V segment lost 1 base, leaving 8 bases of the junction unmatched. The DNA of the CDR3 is TGTGCCAGCAGTTTATATCCGAGGACAGGGGGGCATCAGCCCCAGCATTTT. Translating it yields CASSLYPRTGGHQPQHF.

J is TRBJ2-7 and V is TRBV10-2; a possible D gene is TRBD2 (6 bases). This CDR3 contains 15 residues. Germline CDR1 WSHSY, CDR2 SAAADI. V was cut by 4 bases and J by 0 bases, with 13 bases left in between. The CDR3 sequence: CASSGPRGSSYEQYF. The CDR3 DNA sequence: TGCGCCAGCAGTGGTCCACGGGGGAGCTCCTACGAGCAGTACTTC.

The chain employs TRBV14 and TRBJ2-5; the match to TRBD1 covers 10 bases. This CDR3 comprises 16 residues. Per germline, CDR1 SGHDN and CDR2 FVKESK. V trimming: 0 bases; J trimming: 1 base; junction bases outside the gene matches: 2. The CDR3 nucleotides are TGTGCCAGCAGCCAAGATTGGACAGGGGGCCAAGAGACCCAGTACTTC. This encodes CASSQDWTGGQETQYF.

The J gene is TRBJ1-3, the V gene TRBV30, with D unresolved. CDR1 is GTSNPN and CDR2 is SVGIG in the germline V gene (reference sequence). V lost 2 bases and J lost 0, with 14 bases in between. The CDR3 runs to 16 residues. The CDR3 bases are TGTGCCTGGAGTCTCGGGGAGGCAAGCTCTGGAAACACCATATATTTT. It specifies CAWSLGEASSGNTIYF.

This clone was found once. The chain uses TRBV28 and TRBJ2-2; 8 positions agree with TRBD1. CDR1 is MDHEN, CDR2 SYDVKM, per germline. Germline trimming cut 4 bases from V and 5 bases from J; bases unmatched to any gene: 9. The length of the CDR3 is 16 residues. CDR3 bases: TGTGCCAGCAGTTCCTCTCCTACAGGGGGAACCGGGGAGCTGTTTTTT. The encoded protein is CASSSSPTGGTGELFF.

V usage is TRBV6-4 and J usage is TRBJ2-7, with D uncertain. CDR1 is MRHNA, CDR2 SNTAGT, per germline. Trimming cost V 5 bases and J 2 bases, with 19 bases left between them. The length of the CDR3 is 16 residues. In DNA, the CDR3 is TGTGCCAGCAGTAGCCCTTTCGGGTTTCGCACCTACGAGCAGTACTTC. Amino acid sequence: CASSSPFGFRTYEQYF.

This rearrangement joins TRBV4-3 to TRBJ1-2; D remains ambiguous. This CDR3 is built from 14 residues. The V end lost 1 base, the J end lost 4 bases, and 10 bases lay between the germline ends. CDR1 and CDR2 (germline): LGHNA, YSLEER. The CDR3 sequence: CASSQVGSGYGYTF. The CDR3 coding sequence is TGCGCCAGCAGCCAAGTCGGGAGCGGCTATGGCTACACCTTC.

CDR3 DNA sequence: TGTGCCAGCAGCTTAACCGCAGGCCCCCAAGAGACCCAGTACTTC. Protein: CASSLTAGPQETQYF. The V gene is TRBV7-6, the J gene TRBJ2-5, with D unclear. V lost 2 bases, J lost 1 base, and 11 bases lay in between. The CDR3 loop spans 15 amino acids. The germline V gene has CDR1 SGHVS and CDR2 FNYEAQ.

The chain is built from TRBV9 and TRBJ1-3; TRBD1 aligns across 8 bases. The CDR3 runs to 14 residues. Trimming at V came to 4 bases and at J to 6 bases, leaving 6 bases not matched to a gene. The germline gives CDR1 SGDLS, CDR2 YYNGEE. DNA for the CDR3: TGTGCCAGCAGCCCGGACAGGGTTGTAAACACCATATATTTT. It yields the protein CASSPDRVVNTIYF.